Below, one T cell receptor beta chain is given with its context. The antigen remains undetermined. These data are taken from a study of yellow fever vaccine responses in identical twins. Study conclusions and caveats: Twins reportedly had a vaccine T cell response that seemed partly convergent, partly personalized.

There are 15 residues in the CDR3. Germline V CDR1 and CDR2: SGHTA, FQGTGA. V lost 6 bases, J lost 6 bases, and 12 bases stayed unmatched. From the RT-PCR reads, TCRdb called clonotypes with MiXCR, one entry per CDR3 protein. The sample yields approximately 13,000 distinct CDR3 sequences, about 83% seen once. This receptor was identified in a woman under 30 who received the yellow fever vaccine. This specimen was T cells from blood (PBMCs), unsorted or a sorted subset (not recorded which), taken before or after yellow fever vaccination (not recorded which). This chain connects TRBV7-3 to TRBJ2-3; the match to TRBD1 covers 7 bases. CDR3 sequence reads: CASSRRDSLSDTQYF. The CDR3 bases are TGTGCCAGCAGTCGACGGGACAGCCTATCCGATACGCAGTATTTT.